This TCR beta chain was profiled in a study of neurological immune-mediated disorders (dated by TCRdb to 2018 to 2020). A note on the overall study: The study compared peripheral blood TCR-beta repertoires of HTLV-I-associated myelopathy (HAM/TSP) patients, multiple sclerosis patients and healthy controls using UMI-based sequencing. The 100 to 110 TCR-beta libraries covered PBMC samples along with longitudinal samples, technical triplicates, and paired sorted CD4+ and CD8+ T-cell subsets. The cohort comprised roughly 69 subjects: roughly 15 HAM/TSP patients, some 34 multiple sclerosis patients and 20 or so healthy controls. Findings and caveats that apply to the study as a whole: No identical CDR3 amino acid sequences were shared among expanded clones across subjects, suggesting private TCR-beta repertoires in all groups. TCR clonal expansion was highest in HAM/TSP patients and lowest in MS patients, with MS patients falling below even healthy controls.

The germline V gene yields SGHTA for CDR1 and FQGNSA for CDR2. The V end loses 4 bases and the J end loses 4 bases, and a stretch of 8 bases separates them. The CDR3 numbers 13 residues from cysteine through phenylalanine. CDR3 DNA only is kept here, 39 bases in frame from base 1. For the unsorted PBMC libraries, 2 million PBMCs were stored in RNAlater at -80 degrees C until RNA extraction and were used to generate the libraries. Peripheral blood was subjected to Ficoll-Hypaque density gradient centrifugation to isolate PBMCs, which were then cryopreserved in liquid nitrogen. To synthesize cDNA, template-switch 5'RACE was performed with a primer carrying a 10-nucleotide random unique molecular identifier so that each TCR transcript was tagged. Over 200 million TCR-beta sequences, covering 15-18 subjects, were produced in each sequencing run. The RNeasy kit was used to extract total RNA. Using the KAPA Real-time Library Amplification kit, TCR-beta VDJ regions were amplified with primers for the TCR constant region and the 5'RACE anchor. Sample indexes and Illumina adaptors were added in a first PCR, after which library yield was increased in a second PCR. After purification with Ampure beads, the TCR product of roughly 650 bp was size-selected on a 2% E-gel SizeSelection system. Before pooling, library quality was assessed on a Bioanalyzer, concentration was determined with Qubit, and library quantification was performed with the Kapa Library Quantification kit. An Illumina HiSeq 2500 sequenced the libraries paired-end 2 x 150 bp. To increase sequence diversity, roughly 24-32% phiX was spiked into each library pool. The original methods were these. Quality-filtered reads were processed with the UMI-based MiGEC pipeline, which removed over 85% of raw TCR sequences during error correction. VDJ genes were aligned to IMGT germline references, and each clonotype was defined by a unique CDR3 amino acid sequence together with V-J genes. VDJtools evaluated clonal expansion, Shannon diversity and CDR3 relatedness (CalcPairwiseDistances, ClusterSamples); CLCbio workbench built phylogenetic trees. Expanded clones were defined as having at least 8 unique UMIs, based on coefficient-of-variation modelling across technical triplicates. The public reads were reanalyzed by TCRdb: fastp trimming at Q25, MiXCR alignment, in-frame beta chains only. All rows with the same CDR3 protein become a single entry with the most common DNA and genes. It is TCRdb's table, rather than the study itself, that gives the V and J calls and clone size. This sample has under 30,000 distinct CDR3 sequences in its table, and roughly 13% of those were observed once. The ten largest make up 16% of the sample.

Ten or more counts support this clonotype. The target of this receptor is not known. No clone much larger than this one lies a single base away; base qualities are absent. Sequenced sample: PBMCs. This receptor was obtained from a woman between 35 and 50 years old with HTLV-1-associated myelopathy (HAM/TSP). This chain joins TRBV7-2 to TRBJ2-1, with a weak D call of TRBD2 (6 bases match). In nucleotide form, the sequence is TGTGCCAGCAGCTACGGGACTTACAATGAGCAGTTCTTC. It translates to CASSYGTYNEQFF.